This entry concerns a single T cell receptor beta chain. Within the sample, other DNA sequences also encode this same CDR3. As handled by the study authors: Researchers report that nucleated cell counts were estimated from reference gene primer amplification. Assay: immunoSEQ multiplex PCR; the TCRdb copy retains only in-frame clones and omits some. V, J and clone size reflect that table, while D and trimming were determined from the DNA. Counted here are about 200,000 clones, around 82% occurring once; the ten biggest clones make up 5.5% to 7%. The data belong to a study of blood T cell repertoires in COVID-19. Background on the study: Whether acute or convalescent, the COVID-19 samples came from the United States, Italy and Spain. Nucleic acid was either cDNA or gDNA, and it came from T cells, B-cell-depleted T cells, or PBMCs.

Germline lookup yields CDR1 GTSNPN and CDR2 SVGIG (reference sequence). V gave up 2 bases and J gave up 4 bases, with 9 bases separating them. The CDR3 is 13 residues long. Sequenced sample: peripheral blood. The clonotype originates from a woman in her seventies with acute or convalescent COVID-19. The V and J genes are TRBV30 and TRBJ1-5, with D possibly matching TRBD1 (5 bases). The CDR3 region has the DNA TGTGCCTGGAGTCCCGGACAAAATCAGCCCCAGCATTTT. This translates into CAWSPGQNQPQHF.